This T cell receptor (beta chain) was profiled in a study of Tregs in tolerant kidney transplant recipients. The CDR3 is 12 residues long. V shed 4 bases and J shed 2 bases, with 8 bases lying between them. From germline, CDR1 is SQVTM and CDR2 ANQGSEA. Study-level results: This study did not directly address biological reproducibility.

On this clone: The antigen is undetermined.

Sequencing used immunoSEQ multiplex PCR; TCRdb keeps in-frame clones, though not all of them. The sample holds 120,000 or so clones, approximately 90% seen once. The V gene is TRBV29-1, the J gene TRBJ2-5; D unresolved. The sequence was collected from a human donor in good health. Sequencing input: CD4+ T cells from blood. In nucleotides, the CDR3 is TGCAGCGTTGTCCTCTTGCAAGAGACCCAGTACTTC. Its protein is CSVVLLQETQYF.